The 15 T cell receptor beta chains presented below share a single source sample, sequenced in a study of PD-1 blockade in mismatch repair-deficient tumors. The repertoire was sequenced with immunoSEQ multiplex PCR; TCRdb's copy has only in-frame clones and lacks some. The sample gives roughly 70,000 clones, more than 75% of which show up once; over 4.5% is in the top ten. The starting material was peripheral blood, obtained 2 weeks after starting pembrolizumab. The receptors shown here come from an adult with mismatch repair-deficient cancer.

The chain has TRBV5-1 and TRBJ1-1; D might be TRBD1 (5 bases). Germline V gene data show CDR1 as SGHRS and CDR2 as YFSETQ. The CDR3 consists of 13 residues. Trimming cost V 4 bases and J 5 bases, with 12 bases left between them. CDR3 sequence: CASSGGGGTEAFF. CDR3 DNA: TGCGCCAGCAGCGGGGGAGGTGGGACTGAAGCTTTCTTT.

The chain carries TRBV5-4 and TRBJ2-7; perhaps TRBD2 as D (6 bases). The CDR3 runs 12 residues. The V gene's germline CDR1 is SGHNT and CDR2 YYREEE (reference sequence). V dropped 4 bases and J dropped 6 bases, with 11 bases sitting between them. CDR3 region: CASSLGRGEQYF. DNA of the CDR3: TGTGCCAGCAGCCTGGGGCGGGGCGAGCAGTACTTC.

The table lists this clone with a count of one. This chain uses TRBV10-3 with TRBJ1-2; D unclear. The V gene lost 5 bases and the J gene lost 6 bases, with 13 bases spanning the gap. CDR1 and CDR2 (germline): ENHRY, SYGVKD. The CDR3 is 13 amino acids. This CDR3 is CAISIWPGDGYTF. Written as DNA, the CDR3 is TGTGCCATCAGTATTTGGCCTGGGGATGGCTACACCTTC.

This clone was detected only a few times. The V call is TRBV7-9, the J call TRBJ1-5; no reliable D call. The V gene lost 2 bases and the J gene lost 7 bases, with 6 bases spanning the gap. CDR1 is SEHNR, CDR2 FQNEAQ, per germline (reference sequence). The CDR3 loop spans 12 amino acids. CDR3 protein: CASSLNQQPQHF. The CDR3 coding sequence is TGTGCCAGCAGCTTAAACCAGCAGCCCCAGCATTTT.

This clone turned up a few times. The rearrangement links TRBV5-8 to TRBJ1-4; D call uncertain. Trimming left V 0 bases short and J 6 bases short, with 12 bases between. Germline V gene sequence: CDR1 SGHTS, CDR2 YDEGEE. The CDR3 is made up of 15 amino acids. The CDR3 spells CASSLDLSGDEKLFF. CDR3 coding DNA: TGTGCCAGCAGCTTGGACTTGAGTGGGGATGAAAAACTGTTTTTT. Combining the CDR3 with reference TRBV5-8 and TRBJ1-4 gives the whole variable domain EAGVTQSPTHLIKTRGQQATLRCSPISGHTSVYWYQQALGLGLQFLLWYDEGEERNRGNFPPRFSGRQFPNYSSELNVNALELEDSALYLCASSLDLSGDEKLFFGSGTQLSVL.

The chain joins TRBV5-1 to TRBJ2-5; D is undetermined. This CDR3 comprises 14 residues. Germline V lookup: CDR1 SGHRS, CDR2 YFSETQ. The V and J ends lost 0 bases and 4 bases respectively, with 10 bases between them. This CDR3 is CASSLDRWSETQYF. In DNA, the CDR3 is TGCGCCAGCAGCTTGGACCGCTGGTCAGAGACCCAGTACTTC. Complete variable domain (other parts from reference TRBV5-1 and TRBJ2-5): KAGVTQTPRYLIKTRGQQVTLSCSPISGHRSVSWYQQTPGQGLQFLFEYFSETQRNKGNFPGRFSGRQFSNSRSEMNVSTLELGDSALYLCASSLDRWSETQYFGPGTRLLVL.

The chain carries TRBV7-2 and TRBJ2-7; D gene ambiguous. CDR1 is SGHTA, CDR2 FQGNSA, per germline. This CDR3 has 14 residues. Between the trimmed V and J ends, which lost 5 bases and 4 bases, there was a span of 15 bases. This chain's CDR3 is CASSPPVVLYEQYF. As DNA, the CDR3 is TGTGCCAGCAGCCCGCCCGTGGTACTGTACGAGCAGTACTTC.

In its sample, this clone was seen a few times. The chain employs TRBV14 and TRBJ2-5; D is unresolved. The CDR3 has 13 amino acids. Germline V CDR1 and CDR2: SGHDN, FVKESK. Trimming cost V 0 bases and J 5 bases, with 7 bases left between them. CDR3 DNA sequence: TGTGCCAGCAGCCAAGATGGCCCCGAGACCCAGTACTTC. This translates into CASSQDGPETQYF.

This clone was seen once. The chain couples TRBV2 to TRBJ1-3; D gene ambiguous. The V end lost 2 bases, the J end lost 7 bases, and 12 bases lay between the germline ends. This CDR3 spans 14 amino acids. Germline CDR1 is SNHLY and CDR2 is FYNNEI. This CDR3 is CASSEYGARNTIYF. The DNA of the CDR3 is TGTGCCAGCAGTGAATACGGTGCCCGGAACACCATATATTTT.

Written as DNA, the CDR3 is TGTGCCAGCTCTATAATGGCTAGCGCCTTCACAGATACGCAGTATTTT. Protein: CASSIMASAFTDTQYF. This sequence joins TRBV18 and TRBJ2-3; a weak D match, TRBD2 (6 bases). This CDR3 is 16 amino acids long. Trimming removed 6 bases at V and 2 bases at J, with 18 bases between. Per germline, CDR1 KGHSH and CDR2 LQKENI.

The CDR3 DNA follows: TGCAGCGCCAAGAAAGCCCGGACAGGGACAACTAATGAAAAACTGTTTTTT. Encoded protein: CSAKKARTGTTNEKLFF. V and J are TRBV29-1 and TRBJ1-4, with 8 bases matching TRBD1. The CDR3 covers 17 residues. The ends lost 7 bases at V and 0 bases at J; junction bases unmatched: 13. Germline lookup yields CDR1 SQVTM and CDR2 ANQGSEA.

This sequence joins TRBV7-9 and TRBJ2-6; unclear D gene. The CDR3 length is 15 residues. Germline V gives CDR1 SEHNR, CDR2 FQNEAQ (reference sequence). The V and J ends lost 3 bases and 1 base respectively, with 7 bases between them. This CDR3 reads CASSFQTSGANVLTF. CDR3 DNA: TGTGCCAGCAGCTTCCAGACATCTGGGGCCAACGTCCTGACTTTC.

The chain joins TRBV5-5 to TRBJ2-3; 10 positions match TRBD2. Unmatched junction bases numbered 7, after V lost 4 bases and J lost 5 bases. This CDR3 spans 15 amino acids. Germline V CDR1 and CDR2: SGHKS, YYEKEE (reference sequence). CDR3 in amino acids: CASSGGLAVQDTQYF. The CDR3 coding sequence is TGTGCCAGCAGCGGAGGACTAGCGGTTCAAGATACGCAGTATTTT.

The J gene is TRBJ2-3, the V gene TRBV5-4; D possibly corresponds to TRBD2 (6 bases). In germline, CDR1 is SGHNT, CDR2 YYREEE (reference sequence). Trimming took 2 bases from V and 2 from J, leaving 12 bases between them. The CDR3 runs 15 residues. The CDR3 region is CASSLELALTDTQYF. Here the CDR3 DNA reads TGTGCCAGCAGCTTAGAACTAGCACTCACAGATACGCAGTATTTT.

The chain has TRBV6-5 and TRBJ2-2; TRBD1 is a possible D gene (6 bases). The V gene lost 4 bases and the J gene lost 6 bases, with 9 bases spanning the gap. CDR3 length equals 13 residues. The germline CDR1 and CDR2 sequences are MNHEY and SVGAGI. CDR3 sequence: CASSLQGAGELFF. Here the CDR3 DNA reads TGTGCCAGCAGTTTACAGGGCGCCGGGGAGCTGTTTTTT.